Described below is a single T cell receptor beta chain sequence and its context. Libraries were prepared by immunoSEQ multiplex PCR; TCRdb keeps only in-frame clonotypes and omits some of them. The sample includes 50,000 to 60,000 clones, around 70% of them seen just once. The CDR3 consists of 17 residues. J lost 1 base, V lost 2 bases, and 6 bases had no gene match. Germline loops: CDR1 SGHDT, CDR2 YYEEEE. This record comes from a study of T cell clones after liver transplantation. Study as a whole: Post-transplant blood was tracked for graft-donor-reactive T cell clones identified in a pre-transplant mixed lymphocyte reaction.

This rearrangement joins TRBV5-6 to TRBJ2-3; TRBD1 agrees at 11 bases. Material: CD4+ T cells from blood, obtained at the 22-month timepoint. The TCR comes from a human patient who received a liver transplant. A subset of T cells may come from the graft donor. The DNA for the CDR3 is TGTGCCAGCAGCTTAGGACAGGGGGCGGTTGGCACAGATACGCAGTATTTT. It is translated as CASSLGQGAVGTDTQYF.